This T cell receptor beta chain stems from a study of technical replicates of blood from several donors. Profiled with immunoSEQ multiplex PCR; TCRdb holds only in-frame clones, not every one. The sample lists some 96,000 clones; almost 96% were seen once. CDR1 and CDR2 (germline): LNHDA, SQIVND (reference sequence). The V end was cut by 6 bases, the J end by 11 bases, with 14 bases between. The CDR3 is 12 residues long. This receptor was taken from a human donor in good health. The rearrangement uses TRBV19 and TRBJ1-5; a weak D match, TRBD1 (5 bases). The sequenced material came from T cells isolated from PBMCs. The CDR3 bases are TGTGCCAGTAGCAACACCCAGGGTTCCCAGCATTTT. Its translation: CASSNTQGSQHF.